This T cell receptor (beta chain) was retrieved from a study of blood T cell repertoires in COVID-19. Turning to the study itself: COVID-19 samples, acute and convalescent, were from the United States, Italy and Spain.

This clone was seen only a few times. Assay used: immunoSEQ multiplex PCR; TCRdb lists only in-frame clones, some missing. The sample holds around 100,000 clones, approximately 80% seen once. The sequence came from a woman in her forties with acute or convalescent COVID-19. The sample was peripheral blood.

The CDR3 DNA reads as TGTGCCAGCAGCCAAGGGGGACAGAATTCACCCCTCCACTTT. Its translation: CASSQGGQNSPLHF. The chain is built from TRBV3-1 (or the pseudogene TRBV3-2) and TRBJ1-6; 7 bases agree with TRBD1. J was trimmed by 7 bases and V by 1 base; bases with no gene match: 1. CDR1 and CDR2 from the germline V gene are LGHDT and YNNKEL (reference sequence). The CDR3 is 14 residues long.